This record looks at one T cell receptor beta chain sequence and its context. Germline values: CDR1 MNHNY, CDR2 SVGAGI (reference sequence). V trimming: 6 bases; J trimming: 8 bases; junction bases outside the gene matches: 1. The CDR3 is made up of 12 amino acids. Prior autoimmune disease or systemic immunosuppression barred patients. Only in-frame clones appear in the TCRdb table, and some are missing; sequencing was by immunoSEQ multiplex PCR. The sample contains some 95,000 clones, around 82% of which appear only once. This entry comes from a study of OX40 agonist ivuxolimab in advanced cancers. J is TRBJ1-4 and V is TRBV6-6, with 9 bases fitting TRBD1. Sequences were derived from CD4+ or CD8+ T cells sorted from blood, sampled in a trial of the OX40 agonist ivuxolimab. The receptor was isolated from an adult with an advanced solid tumor such as melanoma, head and neck, liver or kidney cancer. The CDR3 DNA is TGTGCCAGCAGACAGGGGGCGGAAAAACTGTTTTTT. It translates to CASRQGAEKLFF.